Here is one T cell receptor (beta chain) with its context. The antigen is unknown. CDR1 SGHRS and CDR2 YFSETQ come from the germline V gene. V was clipped by 0 bases and J by 9 bases, with 12 bases between them. This CDR3 region has 13 residues. These data belong to a study of T-cell memory formation after mild COVID-19. Whole-study context: TCR clusters largely stayed donor specific. Study results and limitations: Cross-reactive memory apparently joined, as some responding clones appeared in pre-infection memory. CD4+ bias marked clones expanding day 15 to 37, unlike balanced contracting clones.

Amplification by 5'RACE using constant-segment primers produced TCR alpha and TCR beta cDNA libraries that carried sample barcodes and UMIs. TCRdb fed the 5' RACE reads into MiXCR, producing one record per CDR3 protein. This sample carries approximately 260,000 distinct CDR3 sequences, 16% of them seen once, and the ten largest clones take over 20%. Sequencing was performed on PBMCs or a T cell subset sorted from them (not recorded which). The chain joins TRBV5-1 to TRBJ1-1; weak D call: TRBD1 (6 bases). This clonotype was obtained from a man aged 18 to 29 who had mild COVID-19 (a few samples of this study predate the infection). Cell type and time point are not known. CDR3 nucleotide sequence: TGCGCCAGCAGCTTGGACGGGGGGCGTCAAGCTTTCTTT. It is translated as CASSLDGGRQAFF.